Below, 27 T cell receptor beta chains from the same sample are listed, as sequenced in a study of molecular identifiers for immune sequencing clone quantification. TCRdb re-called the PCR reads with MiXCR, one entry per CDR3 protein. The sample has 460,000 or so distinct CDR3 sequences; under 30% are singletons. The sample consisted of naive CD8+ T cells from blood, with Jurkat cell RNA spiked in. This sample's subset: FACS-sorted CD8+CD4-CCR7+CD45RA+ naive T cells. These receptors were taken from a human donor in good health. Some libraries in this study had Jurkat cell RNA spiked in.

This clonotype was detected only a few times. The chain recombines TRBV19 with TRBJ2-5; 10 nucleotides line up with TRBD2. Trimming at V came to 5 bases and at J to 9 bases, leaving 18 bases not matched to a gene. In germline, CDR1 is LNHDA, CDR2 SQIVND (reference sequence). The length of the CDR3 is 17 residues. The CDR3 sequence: CASSSRTSGTLGMAQYF. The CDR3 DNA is TGTGCCAGTAGTTCCCGGACTAGCGGTACCCTCGGTATGGCCCAGTACTTC.

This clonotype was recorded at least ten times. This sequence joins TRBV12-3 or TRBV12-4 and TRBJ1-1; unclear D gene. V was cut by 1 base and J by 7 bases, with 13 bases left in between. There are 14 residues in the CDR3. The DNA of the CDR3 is TGTGCCAGCAGTTTAGACATGGGTCCGGATGAAGCTTTCTTT. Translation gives CASSLDMGPDEAFF.

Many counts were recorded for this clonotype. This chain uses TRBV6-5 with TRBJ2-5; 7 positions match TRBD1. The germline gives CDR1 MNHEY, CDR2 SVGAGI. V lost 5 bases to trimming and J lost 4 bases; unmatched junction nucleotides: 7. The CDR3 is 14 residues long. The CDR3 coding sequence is TGTGCCAGCAGTGGGTCGGGACAGATAGAGACCCAGTACTTC. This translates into CASSGSGQIETQYF.

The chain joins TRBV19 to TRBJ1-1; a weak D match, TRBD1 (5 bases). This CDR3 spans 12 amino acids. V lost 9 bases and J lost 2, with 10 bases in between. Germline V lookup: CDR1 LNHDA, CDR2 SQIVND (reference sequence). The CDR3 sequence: CASGQVNTEAFF. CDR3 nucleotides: TGTGCCAGCGGACAAGTTAACACTGAAGCTTTCTTT.

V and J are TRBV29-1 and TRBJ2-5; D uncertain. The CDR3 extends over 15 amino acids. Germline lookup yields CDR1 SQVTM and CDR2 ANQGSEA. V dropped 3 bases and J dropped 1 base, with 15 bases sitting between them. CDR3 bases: TGCAGCGTTGATCTGACGGACCCTTTCCAAGAGACCCAGTACTTC. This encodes CSVDLTDPFQETQYF.

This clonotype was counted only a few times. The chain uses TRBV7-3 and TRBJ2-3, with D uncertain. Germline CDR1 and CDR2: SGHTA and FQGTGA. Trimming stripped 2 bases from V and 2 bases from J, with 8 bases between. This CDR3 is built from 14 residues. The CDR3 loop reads CASSLDKFTDTQYF. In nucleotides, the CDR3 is TGTGCCAGCAGCTTAGACAAATTCACAGATACGCAGTATTTT.

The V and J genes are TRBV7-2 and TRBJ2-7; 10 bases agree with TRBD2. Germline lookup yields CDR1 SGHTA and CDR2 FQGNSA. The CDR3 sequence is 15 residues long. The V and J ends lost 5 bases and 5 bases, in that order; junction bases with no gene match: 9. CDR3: CASSPVVAGGHEQYF. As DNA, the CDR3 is TGTGCCAGCAGCCCCGTGGTAGCGGGAGGCCACGAGCAGTACTTC. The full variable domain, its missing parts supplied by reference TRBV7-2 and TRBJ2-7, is GAGVSQSPSNKVTEKGKDVELRCDPISGHTALYWYRQSLGQGLEFLIYFQGNSAPDKSGLPSDRFSAERTGGSVSTLTIQRTQQEDSAVYLCASSPVVAGGHEQYFGPGTRLTVT.

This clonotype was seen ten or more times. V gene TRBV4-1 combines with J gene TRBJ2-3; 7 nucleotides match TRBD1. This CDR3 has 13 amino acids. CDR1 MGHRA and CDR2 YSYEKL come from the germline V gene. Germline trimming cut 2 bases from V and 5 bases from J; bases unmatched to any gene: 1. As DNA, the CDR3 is TGCGCCAGCAGCCAACCAGGGGGAGATACGCAGTATTTT. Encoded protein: CASSQPGGDTQYF.

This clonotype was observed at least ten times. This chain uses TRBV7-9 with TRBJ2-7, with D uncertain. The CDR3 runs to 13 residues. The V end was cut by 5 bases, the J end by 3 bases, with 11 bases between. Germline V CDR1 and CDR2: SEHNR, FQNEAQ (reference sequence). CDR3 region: CASSPSAVYEQYF. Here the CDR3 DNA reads TGTGCCAGCAGCCCATCGGCTGTCTACGAGCAGTACTTC.

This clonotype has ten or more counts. The CDR3 DNA reads as TGCAGCGTAGCGGGACAGGGAGAAAACACTGAAGCTTTCTTT. Its translation is CSVAGQGENTEAFF. The chain couples TRBV29-1 to TRBJ1-1; 9 nucleotides match TRBD1. Per the germline V gene, CDR1 is SQVTM and CDR2 is ANQGSEA. J gave up 2 bases and V 6 bases, and 7 bases lay outside the gene matches. The CDR3 loop spans 14 amino acids.

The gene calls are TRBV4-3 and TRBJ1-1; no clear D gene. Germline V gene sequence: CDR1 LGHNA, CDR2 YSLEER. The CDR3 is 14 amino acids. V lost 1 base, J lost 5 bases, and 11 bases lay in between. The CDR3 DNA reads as TGCGCCAGCAGCCAAGCGGTAGAGGTTACTGAAGCTTTCTTT. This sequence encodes CASSQAVEVTEAFF.

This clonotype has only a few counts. The CDR3, as DNA: TGTGCCAGCAGCAACGCGGTGGACAGCTCCTACGAGCAGTACTTC. Translated, it gives CASSNAVDSSYEQYF. This chain joins TRBV9 and TRBJ2-7; TRBD1 might be the D (6 bases). Germline CDR1 and CDR2: SGDLS and YYNGEE. The ends were cut back, 4 bases at V and 0 bases at J, with 14 bases in the middle. The CDR3 has 15 amino acids.

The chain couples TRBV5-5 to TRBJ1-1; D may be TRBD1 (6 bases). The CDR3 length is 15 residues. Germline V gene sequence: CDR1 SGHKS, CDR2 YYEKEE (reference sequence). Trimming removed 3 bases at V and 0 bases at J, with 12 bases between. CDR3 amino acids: CASSSLTGVNTEAFF. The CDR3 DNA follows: TGTGCCAGCAGCTCGCTGACAGGTGTGAACACTGAAGCTTTCTTT. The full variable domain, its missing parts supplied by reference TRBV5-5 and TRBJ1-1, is DAGVTQSPTHLIKTRGQQVTLRCSPISGHKSVSWYQQVLGQGPQFIFQYYEKEERGRGNFPDRFSARQFPNYSSELNVNALLLGDSALYLCASSSLTGVNTEAFFGQGTRLTVV.

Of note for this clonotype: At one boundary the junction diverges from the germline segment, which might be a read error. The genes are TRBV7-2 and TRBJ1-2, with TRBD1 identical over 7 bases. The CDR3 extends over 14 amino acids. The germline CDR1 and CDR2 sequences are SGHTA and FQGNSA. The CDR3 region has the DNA TGTGCCCGCAGCTTGAACAGGGGATTAGACGGCTACACCTTC. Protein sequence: CARSLNRGLDGYTF.

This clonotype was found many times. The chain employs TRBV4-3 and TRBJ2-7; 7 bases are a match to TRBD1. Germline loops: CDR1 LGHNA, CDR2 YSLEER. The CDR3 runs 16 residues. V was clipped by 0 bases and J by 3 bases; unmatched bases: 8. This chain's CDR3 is CASSQDSSGQYYEQYF. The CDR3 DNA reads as TGCGCCAGCAGCCAAGATAGTTCGGGACAGTACTACGAGCAGTACTTC.

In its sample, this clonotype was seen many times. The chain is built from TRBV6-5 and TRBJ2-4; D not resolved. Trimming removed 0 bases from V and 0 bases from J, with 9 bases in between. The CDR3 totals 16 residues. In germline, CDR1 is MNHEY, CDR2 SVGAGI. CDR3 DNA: TGTGCCAGCAGTTACTCCCGTGGGGTAGCCAAAAACATTCAGTACTTC. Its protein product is CASSYSRGVAKNIQYF.

DNA of the CDR3: TGCGCCAGCAGCCAAGATGGTAGCGGCTACAATGAGCAGTTCTTC. Translated, it gives CASSQDGSGYNEQFF. The V gene is TRBV4-3, the J gene TRBJ2-1; possibly TRBD2 for D (6 bases). The V gene lost 0 bases and the J gene lost 3 bases, with 9 bases spanning the gap. Germline V lookup: CDR1 LGHNA, CDR2 YSLEER. The CDR3 runs 15 residues.

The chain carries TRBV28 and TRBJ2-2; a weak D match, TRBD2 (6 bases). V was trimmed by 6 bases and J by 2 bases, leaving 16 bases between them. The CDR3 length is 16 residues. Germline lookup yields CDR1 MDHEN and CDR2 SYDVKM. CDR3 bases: TGTGCCAGCAGGTTACCGGGACTCCCAAACACCGGGGAGCTGTTTTTT. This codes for CASRLPGLPNTGELFF.

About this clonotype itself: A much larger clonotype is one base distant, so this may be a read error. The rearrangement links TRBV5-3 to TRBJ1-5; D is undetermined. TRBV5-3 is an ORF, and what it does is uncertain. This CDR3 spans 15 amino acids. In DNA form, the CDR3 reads TGTGGCAGCAGCCGGAGTCATGGGGTAACTCAGCCCCAGCATTTT. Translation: CGSSRSHGVTQPQHF.

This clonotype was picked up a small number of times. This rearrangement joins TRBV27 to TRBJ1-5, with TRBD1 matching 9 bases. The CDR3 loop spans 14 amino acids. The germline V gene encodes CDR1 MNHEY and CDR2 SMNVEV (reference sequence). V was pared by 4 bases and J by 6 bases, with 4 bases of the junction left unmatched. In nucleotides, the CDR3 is TGTGCCAGCAGTTGGACAGGGGATAGTCAGCCCCAGCATTTT. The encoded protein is CASSWTGDSQPQHF.

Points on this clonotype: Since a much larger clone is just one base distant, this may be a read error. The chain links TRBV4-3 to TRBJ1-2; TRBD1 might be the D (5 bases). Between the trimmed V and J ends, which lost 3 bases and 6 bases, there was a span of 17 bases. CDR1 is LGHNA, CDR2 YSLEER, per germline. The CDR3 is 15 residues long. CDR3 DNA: TGCGCCAGCAGCCAGGACCGGGACTTCGACAATGGCTACACCTTC. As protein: CASSQDRDFDNGYTF.

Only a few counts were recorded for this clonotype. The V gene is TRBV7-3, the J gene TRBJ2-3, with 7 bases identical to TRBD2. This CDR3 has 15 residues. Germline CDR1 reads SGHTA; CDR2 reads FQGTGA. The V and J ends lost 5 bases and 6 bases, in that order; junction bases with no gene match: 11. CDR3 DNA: TGTGCCAGCAGCCCCTCGGGCGGGAGTGGTGATACGCAGTATTTT. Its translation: CASSPSGGSGDTQYF.

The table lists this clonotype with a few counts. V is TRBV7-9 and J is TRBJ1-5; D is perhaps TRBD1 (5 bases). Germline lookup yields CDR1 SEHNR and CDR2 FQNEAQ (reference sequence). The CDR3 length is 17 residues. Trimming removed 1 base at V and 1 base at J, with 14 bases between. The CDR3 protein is CASSLGLGDGSNQPQHF. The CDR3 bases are TGTGCCAGCAGCTTAGGGTTGGGGGACGGGAGCAATCAGCCCCAGCATTTT.

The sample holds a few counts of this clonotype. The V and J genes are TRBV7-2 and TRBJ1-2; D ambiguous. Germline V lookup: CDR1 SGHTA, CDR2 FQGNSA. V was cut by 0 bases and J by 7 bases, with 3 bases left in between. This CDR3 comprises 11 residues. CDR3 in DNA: TGTGCCAGCAGCTTAGCTTCTGGCTACACCTTC. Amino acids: CASSLASGYTF.

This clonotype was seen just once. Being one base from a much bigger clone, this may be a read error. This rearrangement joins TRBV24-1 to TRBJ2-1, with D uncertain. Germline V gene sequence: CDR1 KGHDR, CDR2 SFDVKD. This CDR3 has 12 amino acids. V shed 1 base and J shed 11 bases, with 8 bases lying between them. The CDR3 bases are TGTGCCACCAGTGATTTTGGGGTTAAGCAGTTCTTC. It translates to CATSDFGVKQFF.

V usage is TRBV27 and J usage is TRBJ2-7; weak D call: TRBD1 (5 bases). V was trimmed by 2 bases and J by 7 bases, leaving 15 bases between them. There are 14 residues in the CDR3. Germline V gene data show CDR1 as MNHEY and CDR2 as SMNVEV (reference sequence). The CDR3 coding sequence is TGTGCCAGCAGTTTAAATCATCTGGGGCGTGAGCAGTACTTC. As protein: CASSLNHLGREQYF.

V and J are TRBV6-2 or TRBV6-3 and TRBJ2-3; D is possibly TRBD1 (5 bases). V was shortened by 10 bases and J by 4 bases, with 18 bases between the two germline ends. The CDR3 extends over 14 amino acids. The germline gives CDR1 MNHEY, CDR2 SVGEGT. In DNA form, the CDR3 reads TGTGCCACCCAAGACAGTGGACCTGCAGATACGCAGTATTTT. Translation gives CATQDSGPADTQYF.